This TCR beta chain was recorded in a study of T cells after yellow fever vaccination. The CDR3 sequence is 14 residues long. The V end was cut by 7 bases, the J end by 4 bases, with 14 bases between. This clonotype has a handful of counts. A single record per CDR3 protein comes from TCRdb applying MiXCR to the 5' RACE reads. Among 500,000 to 650,000 distinct CDR3 sequences listed, about a sixth were seen once. The clonotype comes from a young man who received the YFV17D yellow fever vaccine. The chain combines TRBV12-3 or TRBV12-4 with TRBJ2-1; D may be TRBD1 or TRBD2 (5 bases each). The sample in question was PBMCs, obtained roughly 5 days after the first yellow fever vaccination. The CDR3 nucleotides read TGTGCCAGCACGGGGCGGGTGGGGTACAATGAGCAGTTCTTC. Translating gives CASTGRVGYNEQFF.